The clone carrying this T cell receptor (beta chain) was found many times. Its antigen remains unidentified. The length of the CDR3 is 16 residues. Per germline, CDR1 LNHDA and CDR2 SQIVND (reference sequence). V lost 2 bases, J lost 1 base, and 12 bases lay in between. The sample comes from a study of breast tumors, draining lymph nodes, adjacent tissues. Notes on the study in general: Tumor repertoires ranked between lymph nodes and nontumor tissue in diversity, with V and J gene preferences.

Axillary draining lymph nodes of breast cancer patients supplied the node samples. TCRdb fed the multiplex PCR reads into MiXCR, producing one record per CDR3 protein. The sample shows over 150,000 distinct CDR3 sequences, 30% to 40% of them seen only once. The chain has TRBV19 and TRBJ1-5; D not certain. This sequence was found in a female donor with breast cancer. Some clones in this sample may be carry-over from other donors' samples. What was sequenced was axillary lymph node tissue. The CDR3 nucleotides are TGTGCCAGTAGTATACTAAGGTTGGGCAGCAATCAGCCCCAGCATTTT. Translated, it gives CASSILRLGSNQPQHF.